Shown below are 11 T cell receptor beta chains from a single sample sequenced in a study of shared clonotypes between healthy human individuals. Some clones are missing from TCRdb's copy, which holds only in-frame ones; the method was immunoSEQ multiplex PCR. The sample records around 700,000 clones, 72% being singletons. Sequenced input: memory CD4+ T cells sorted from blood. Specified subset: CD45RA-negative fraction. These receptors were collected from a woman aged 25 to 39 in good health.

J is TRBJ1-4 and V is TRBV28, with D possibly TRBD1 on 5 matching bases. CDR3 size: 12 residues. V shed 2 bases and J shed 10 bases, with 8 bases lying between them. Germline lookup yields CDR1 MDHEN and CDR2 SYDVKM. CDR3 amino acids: CASSLGGGKLFF. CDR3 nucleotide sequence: TGTGCCAGCAGTTTAGGGGGAGGAAAACTGTTTTTT.

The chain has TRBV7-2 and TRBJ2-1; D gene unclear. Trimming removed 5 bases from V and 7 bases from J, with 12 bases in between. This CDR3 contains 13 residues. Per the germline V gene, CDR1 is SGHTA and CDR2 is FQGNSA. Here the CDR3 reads CASSPYINNEQFF. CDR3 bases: TGTGCCAGCAGCCCATATATTAATAATGAGCAGTTCTTC.

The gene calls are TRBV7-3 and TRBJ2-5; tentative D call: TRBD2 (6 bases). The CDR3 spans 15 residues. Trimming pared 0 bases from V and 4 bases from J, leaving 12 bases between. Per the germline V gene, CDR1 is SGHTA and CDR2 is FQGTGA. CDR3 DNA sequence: TGTGCCAGCAGCTTAACTCCTAGCGATCGAGAGACCCAGTACTTC. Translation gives CASSLTPSDRETQYF.

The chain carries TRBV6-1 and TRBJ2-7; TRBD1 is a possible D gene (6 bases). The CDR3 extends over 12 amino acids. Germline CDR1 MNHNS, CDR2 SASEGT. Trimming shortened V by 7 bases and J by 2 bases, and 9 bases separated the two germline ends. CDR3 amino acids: CASKGDTYEQYF. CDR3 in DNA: TGTGCCAGCAAGGGGGATACCTACGAGCAGTACTTC.

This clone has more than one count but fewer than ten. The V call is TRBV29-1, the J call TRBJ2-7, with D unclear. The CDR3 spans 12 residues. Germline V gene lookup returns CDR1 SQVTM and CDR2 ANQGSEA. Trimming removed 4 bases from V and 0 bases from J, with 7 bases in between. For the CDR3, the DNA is TGCAGCGTTGCCAAGAGCTCCTACGAGCAGTACTTC. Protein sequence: CSVAKSSYEQYF.

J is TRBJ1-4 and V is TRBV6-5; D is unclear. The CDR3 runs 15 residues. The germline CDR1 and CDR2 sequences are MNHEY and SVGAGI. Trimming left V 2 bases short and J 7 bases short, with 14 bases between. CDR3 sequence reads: CASSYPRFPGEKLFF. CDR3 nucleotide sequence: TGTGCCAGCAGTTACCCCAGGTTCCCAGGTGAAAAACTGTTTTTT.

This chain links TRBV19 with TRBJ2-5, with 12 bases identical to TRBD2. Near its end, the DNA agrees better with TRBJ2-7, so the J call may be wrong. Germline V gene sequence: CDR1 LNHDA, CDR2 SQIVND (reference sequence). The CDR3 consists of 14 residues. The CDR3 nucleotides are TGTGCCAGTAAATCGACTAGCGGGAGATACGAGCAGTACTTC. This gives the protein CASKSTSGRYEQYF.

CDR3 sequence (DNA): TGCGCCAGCAGGGCGGTGAACATCGGCGGGGGCGCGACTGAAGCTTTCTTT. It yields the protein CASRAVNIGGGATEAFF. The chain carries TRBV5-1 and TRBJ1-1; weak D call: TRBD1 (6 bases). The CDR3 length is 17 residues. Per the germline V gene, CDR1 is SGHRS and CDR2 is YFSETQ. Trimming removed 5 bases at V and 5 bases at J, with 25 bases between.

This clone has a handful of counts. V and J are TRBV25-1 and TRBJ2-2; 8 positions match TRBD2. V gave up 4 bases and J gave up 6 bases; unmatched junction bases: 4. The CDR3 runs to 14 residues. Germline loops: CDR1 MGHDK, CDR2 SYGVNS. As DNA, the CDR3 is TGTGCCAGCAGTGGGGGACTAGACCCCGGGGAGCTGTTTTTT. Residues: CASSGGLDPGELFF.

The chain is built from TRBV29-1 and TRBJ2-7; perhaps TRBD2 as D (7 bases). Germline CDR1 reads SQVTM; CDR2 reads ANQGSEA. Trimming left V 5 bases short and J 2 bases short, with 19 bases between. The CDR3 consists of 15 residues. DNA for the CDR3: TGCAGCGTTCGTCCTGGGGGGGGCCCAACCTACGAGCAGTACTTC. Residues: CSVRPGGGPTYEQYF.

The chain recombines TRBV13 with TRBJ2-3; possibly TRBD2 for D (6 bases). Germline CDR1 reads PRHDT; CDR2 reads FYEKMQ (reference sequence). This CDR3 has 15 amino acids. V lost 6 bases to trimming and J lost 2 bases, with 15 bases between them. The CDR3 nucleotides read TGTGCCAGCAGACGGAGGGACGGACCCACAGATACGCAGTATTTT. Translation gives CASRRRDGPTDTQYF. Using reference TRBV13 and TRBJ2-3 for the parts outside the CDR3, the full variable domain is AAGVIQSPRHLIKEKRETATLKCYPIPRHDTVYWYQQGPGQDPQFLISFYEKMQSDKGSIPDRFSAQQFSDYHSELNMSSLELGDSALYFCASRRRDGPTDTQYFGPGTRLTVL.